These 5 T cell receptor beta chains were all obtained from the same sample, sequenced in a study of T cell responses to AZD1222 COVID-19 vaccine. Produced via immunoSEQ multiplex PCR; TCRdb's table is partial and in-frame only. The repertoire holds about 99,000 clones, around 86% seen once, with approximately 3% in the top ten. The source material was peripheral blood, sampled 28 days after the second dose of the MenACWY control vaccine. The receptors derive from an adult who received the MenACWY meningococcal vaccine as a control.

The chain carries TRBV5-1 and TRBJ1-1; D is undetermined. With 0 bases removed from V and 4 bases from J, the gap between germline ends came to 13 bases. CDR3 length: 15 residues. Germline loops: CDR1 SGHRS, CDR2 YFSETQ. CDR3 nucleotides: TGCGCCAGCAGCTTGGGTGGGGTTAGGTCCACTGAAGCTTTCTTT. Its protein is CASSLGGVRSTEAFF.

The chain combines TRBV7-2 with TRBJ2-7, with D perhaps matching TRBD1 or TRBD2 (5 bases each). V lost 1 base and J 0 bases, leaving 10 bases between the germline ends. The CDR3 loop spans 15 amino acids. Germline V gives CDR1 SGHTA, CDR2 FQGNSA. CDR3: CASSLVPGSSYEQYF. As DNA, the CDR3 is TGTGCCAGCAGCTTAGTACCAGGGAGCTCCTACGAGCAGTACTTC.

V is TRBV20-1 and J is TRBJ2-7; a possible D gene is TRBD2 (5 bases). The CDR3 is 11 residues long. The germline gives CDR1 DFQATT, CDR2 SNEGSKA (reference sequence). The V end lost 7 bases, the J end lost 1 base, and 8 bases lay between the germline ends. CDR3 bases: TGCAGTGGGACTGATTCCTACGAGCAGTACTTC. Protein sequence: CSGTDSYEQYF.

The genes are TRBV28 and TRBJ1-2; D remains ambiguous. CDR1 is MDHEN, CDR2 SYDVKM, per germline. Trimming took off 7 bases at V and 4 bases at J, with 13 bases between the two ends. The CDR3 has 13 amino acids. For the CDR3, the DNA is TGTGCCAGCAACCTGAAACTCCTCTATGGCTACACCTTC. Residues: CASNLKLLYGYTF.

J is TRBJ1-1 and V is TRBV10-3; TRBD1 aligns across 8 bases. The V and J ends lost 6 bases and 7 bases, in that order; junction bases with no gene match: 10. Germline V gives CDR1 ENHRY, CDR2 SYGVKD. CDR3 length: 14 residues. In nucleotides, the CDR3 is TGTGCCATCAGCAGGACAGGGAGGGGGAATGAAGCTTTCTTT. It codes for CAISRTGRGNEAFF.